A selection of T cell receptor beta chains follows, all from one sample in a study of cytomegalovirus exposure and HLA in healthy donors. Generated by immunoSEQ multiplex PCR, the TCRdb table keeps only in-frame clones and is missing some. The data show 100,000 to 150,000 clones, around 77% seen once. Sample: PBMCs. The receptors come from a man younger than 30 in good health and CMV-seropositive. CDR3s include the opening cysteine and the closing phenylalanine or tryptophan. Each record gives: CDR3 DNA, CDR3 protein, D gene, V gene, J gene, clone size. D genes are given only for firm matches. Clone size is shown for a subset of rows, as once, few, many or a class of expanded clone.

cdr3_nt: TGTGCCAGCAGCTTAGGGGGCGCTGAAGGAAACACCATATATTTT
cdr3_aa: CASSLGGAEGNTIYF
d_call: TRBD1
v_call: TRBV5-4
j_call: TRBJ1-3
clone_size: few

cdr3_nt: TGTGCCAGCAGCGTGGGGACAGCCCTGAACACTGAAGCTTTCTTT
cdr3_aa: CASSVGTALNTEAFF
d_call: TRBD1
v_call: TRBV9
j_call: TRBJ1-1
clone_size: .

cdr3_nt: TGTGCCAGCAGTTATGGGCCCGGGACAGCGGGTTACGAGCAGTACTTC
cdr3_aa: CASSYGPGTAGYEQYF
d_call: .
v_call: TRBV6-5
j_call: TRBJ2-7
clone_size: .

cdr3_nt: TGTGCCAGCAGCTCGCGCGATCACCTAGCGGGGGGTGACAATGAGCAGTTCTTC
cdr3_aa: CASSSRDHLAGGDNEQFF
d_call: TRBD2
v_call: TRBV5-6
j_call: TRBJ2-1
clone_size: once

cdr3_nt: TGCAGTGCCCCTTACTCCGAAGCTTTCTTT
cdr3_aa: CSAPYSEAFF
d_call: .
v_call: TRBV20-1
j_call: TRBJ1-1
clone_size: .

cdr3_nt: TGTGCCAGCAGTTTAGTCTTTGGCACCTTCCAAGAGACCCAGTACTTC
cdr3_aa: CASSLVFGTFQETQYF
d_call: .
v_call: TRBV28
j_call: TRBJ2-5
clone_size: .

cdr3_nt: TGTGCCAGCAGTTACTCAGGACTGTCGATTGAAAAACTGTTTTTT
cdr3_aa: CASSYSGLSIEKLFF
d_call: .
v_call: TRBV6-5
j_call: TRBJ1-4
clone_size: .

cdr3_nt: TGCGCCAGCAGCGACCTACCCCAAGCGGGGGGGATCTACGAGCAGTACTTC
cdr3_aa: CASSDLPQAGGIYEQYF
d_call: TRBD2
v_call: TRBV5-1
j_call: TRBJ2-7
clone_size: .

cdr3_nt: TGTGCCAGCAGCCCCCGGACAGGGGTATTTGGAAACACCATATATTTT
cdr3_aa: CASSPRTGVFGNTIYF
d_call: TRBD1
v_call: TRBV7-8
j_call: TRBJ1-3
clone_size: .

cdr3_nt: TGTGCTAGCAGCTCGGACAGGGGCACTGAAGCTTTCTTT
cdr3_aa: CASSSDRGTEAFF
d_call: TRBD1
v_call: TRBV7-7
j_call: TRBJ1-1
clone_size: .

cdr3_nt: TGTGCCAGCAGCTTTAGGGGCGGTTACTACGAGCAGTACTTC
cdr3_aa: CASSFRGGYYEQYF
d_call: .
v_call: TRBV5-4
j_call: TRBJ2-7
clone_size: few

cdr3_nt: TGTGCCAGCAGGATACGAACTAGCGGGGAAACCTACGAGCAGTACTTC
cdr3_aa: CASRIRTSGETYEQYF
d_call: TRBD2
v_call: TRBV27
j_call: TRBJ2-7
clone_size: .

cdr3_nt: TGTGCCAGCAGCCCTTCGAGACAGGGCTCCTACGAGCAGTACTTC
cdr3_aa: CASSPSRQGSYEQYF
d_call: TRBD1
v_call: TRBV5-8
j_call: TRBJ2-7
clone_size: once

cdr3_nt: TGTGCCAGCTCACCAGGGGCATCAAACACTGAAGCTTTCTTT
cdr3_aa: CASSPGASNTEAFF
d_call: .
v_call: TRBV18
j_call: TRBJ1-1
clone_size: .

cdr3_nt: TGTGCCAGCAGTTACGCGCGGGGTGTGGCGTACGAGCAGTACTTC
cdr3_aa: CASSYARGVAYEQYF
d_call: .
v_call: TRBV6-5
j_call: TRBJ2-7
clone_size: few

cdr3_nt: TGCGCCAGCAGCCAAGGAGTCAATGAGCAGTTCTTC
cdr3_aa: CASSQGVNEQFF
d_call: .
v_call: TRBV4-1
j_call: TRBJ2-1
clone_size: .

cdr3_nt: TGTGCCAGCAGTTTATATGGGACAGGGGGCGTGGGGGAGCAGTACTTC
cdr3_aa: CASSLYGTGGVGEQYF
d_call: TRBD1
v_call: TRBV27
j_call: TRBJ2-7
clone_size: .

cdr3_nt: TGCAGCGTTGGGTCAAGGGGGCGTACAGATACGCAGTATTTT
cdr3_aa: CSVGSRGRTDTQYF
d_call: TRBD1
v_call: TRBV29-1
j_call: TRBJ2-3
clone_size: .

cdr3_nt: TGCGCCAGCAGCCTAGATCCGGGGTTAGGTAATTCACCCCTCCACTTT
cdr3_aa: CASSLDPGLGNSPLHF
d_call: .
v_call: TRBV4-1
j_call: TRBJ1-6
clone_size: .

cdr3_nt: TGTGCCAGCAGCGTAGTTTCGGGGAACACCGGGGAGCTGTTTTTT
cdr3_aa: CASSVVSGNTGELFF
d_call: .
v_call: TRBV9
j_call: TRBJ2-2
clone_size: .

cdr3_nt: TGTGCCAGTAGTATAGTCGGTCCCGGGGGTTCCGACTACAATGAGCAGTTCTTC
cdr3_aa: CASSIVGPGGSDYNEQFF
d_call: .
v_call: TRBV19
j_call: TRBJ2-1
clone_size: .

cdr3_nt: TGTGCCAGCAGTTTATCAGCGGGGTCGGACTATGGCTACACCTTC
cdr3_aa: CASSLSAGSDYGYTF
d_call: .
v_call: TRBV27
j_call: TRBJ1-2
clone_size: .

cdr3_nt: TGTGCCAGCAGCGCACCCGACAGGACCACAGATACGCAGTATTTT
cdr3_aa: CASSAPDRTTDTQYF
d_call: .
v_call: TRBV9
j_call: TRBJ2-3
clone_size: .

cdr3_nt: TGTGCCAGTATCCCAGACAGGAGATTCTCTGGAAACACCATATATTTT
cdr3_aa: CASIPDRRFSGNTIYF
d_call: .
v_call: TRBV19
j_call: TRBJ1-3
clone_size: .

cdr3_nt: TGTGCCAGTAAGGGGAGGCAGGTGTGGACTGAAGCTTTCTTT
cdr3_aa: CASKGRQVWTEAFF
d_call: .
v_call: TRBV19
j_call: TRBJ1-1
clone_size: few

cdr3_nt: TGTGCCAGCAGCCCCCGGACTAGCGGGGCCAGCACAGATACGCAGTATTTT
cdr3_aa: CASSPRTSGASTDTQYF
d_call: TRBD2
v_call: TRBV13
j_call: TRBJ2-3
clone_size: .

cdr3_nt: TGCGCCAGCAGCTCGTACAATCTAGCGGGGGGATACAATGAGCAGTTCTTC
cdr3_aa: CASSSYNLAGGYNEQFF
d_call: TRBD2
v_call: TRBV5-1
j_call: TRBJ2-1
clone_size: once